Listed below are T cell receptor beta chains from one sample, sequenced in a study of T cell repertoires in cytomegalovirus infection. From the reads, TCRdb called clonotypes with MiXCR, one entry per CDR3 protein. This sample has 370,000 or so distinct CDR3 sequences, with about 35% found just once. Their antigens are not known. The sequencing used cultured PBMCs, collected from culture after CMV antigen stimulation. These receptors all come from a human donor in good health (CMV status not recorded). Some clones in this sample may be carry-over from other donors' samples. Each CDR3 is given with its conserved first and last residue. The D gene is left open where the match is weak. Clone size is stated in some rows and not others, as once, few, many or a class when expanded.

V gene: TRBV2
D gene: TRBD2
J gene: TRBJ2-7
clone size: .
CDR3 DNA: TGTGCCAGCAGTGACCCGAGACTAGCGGGAGTCGAGCAGTACTTC
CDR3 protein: CASSDPRLAGVEQYF

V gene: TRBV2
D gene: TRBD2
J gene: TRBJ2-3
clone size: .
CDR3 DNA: TGTGCCAGCAGTGACCTGGTTCTAGCGGGAGGCGCTAGCACAGATACGCAGTATTTT
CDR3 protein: CASSDLVLAGGASTDTQYF

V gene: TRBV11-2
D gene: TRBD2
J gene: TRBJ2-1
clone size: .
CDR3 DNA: TGTGCCAGCAGCTTGCTAGCGGGTATTAATGAGCAGTTCTTC
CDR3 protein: CASSLLAGINEQFF

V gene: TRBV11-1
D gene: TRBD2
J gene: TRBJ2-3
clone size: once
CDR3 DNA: TGTGCCAGCAGCCACGCCTTACTAGCGGGGGAAGACACAGATACGCAGTATTTT
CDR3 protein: CASSHALLAGEDTDTQYF

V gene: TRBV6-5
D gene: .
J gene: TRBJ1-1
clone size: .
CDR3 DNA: TGTGCCAGTAAAACCGGGAGCCTTGAAGCTTTCTTT
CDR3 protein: CASKTGSLEAFF

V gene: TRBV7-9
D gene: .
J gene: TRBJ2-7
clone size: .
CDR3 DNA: TGTGCCAGCAGCTCAGGGCAGAGCTCCTACGAGCAGTACTTC
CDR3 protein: CASSSGQSSYEQYF

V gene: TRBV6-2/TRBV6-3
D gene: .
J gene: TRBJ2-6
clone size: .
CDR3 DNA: TGTGCCAGCAGTTACTCGAAAGCCCTCTCTGGGGCCAACGTCCTGACTTTC
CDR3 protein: CASSYSKALSGANVLTF

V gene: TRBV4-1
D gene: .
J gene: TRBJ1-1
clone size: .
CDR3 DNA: TGCGCCAGCAGCCAAGATGTTGCCGTGAACACTGAAGCTTTCTTT
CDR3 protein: CASSQDVAVNTEAFF

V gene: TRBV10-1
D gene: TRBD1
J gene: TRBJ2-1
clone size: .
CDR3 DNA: TGCGCCAGCAGCCTCTTACAGGGGAGCGACAATGAGCAGTTCTTC
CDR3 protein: CASSLLQGSDNEQFF

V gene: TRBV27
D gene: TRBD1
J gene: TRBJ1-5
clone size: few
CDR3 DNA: TGTGCCAGCAGTCCACTACAGGGGAGCAATCAGCCCCAGCATTTT
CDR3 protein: CASSPLQGSNQPQHF

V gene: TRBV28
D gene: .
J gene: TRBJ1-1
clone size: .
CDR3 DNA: TGTGCCAGCAGTTTATGGTGGACCCAGAAGAACACTGAAGCTTTCTTT
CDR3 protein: CASSLWWTQKNTEAFF

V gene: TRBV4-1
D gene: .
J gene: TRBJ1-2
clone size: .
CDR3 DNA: TGCGCCAGCAGCCAAGGAAGTCCCGATGGCTACACCTTC
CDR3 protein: CASSQGSPDGYTF

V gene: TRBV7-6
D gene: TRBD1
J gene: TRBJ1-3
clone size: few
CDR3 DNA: TGTGCCAGCAGCGTCCCTACAGGGGCTGGAAACACCATATATTTT
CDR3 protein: CASSVPTGAGNTIYF

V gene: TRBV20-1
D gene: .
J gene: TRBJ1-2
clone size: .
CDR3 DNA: TGCAGTGCTAGAGCCCCGAACTATGGCTACACCTTC
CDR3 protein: CSARAPNYGYTF

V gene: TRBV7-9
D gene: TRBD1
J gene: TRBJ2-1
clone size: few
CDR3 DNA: TGTGCCAGCAGCCAAGTACAGGGGTACTACAATGAGCAGTTCTTC
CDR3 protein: CASSQVQGYYNEQFF

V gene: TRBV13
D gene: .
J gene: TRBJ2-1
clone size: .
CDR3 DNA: TGTGCCAGCAGCCATGGAGAGCTGAACAATGAGCAGTTCTTC
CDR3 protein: CASSHGELNNEQFF

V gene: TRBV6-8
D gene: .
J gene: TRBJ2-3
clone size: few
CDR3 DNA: TGTGCCAGCAGTTACCTTGCCGGCACAGATACGCAGTATTTT
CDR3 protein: CASSYLAGTDTQYF

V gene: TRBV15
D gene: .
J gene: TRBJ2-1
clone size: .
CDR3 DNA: TGTGCCACTACGCCCGGGACTGGGTTCTACAATGAGCAGTTCTTC
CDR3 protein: CATTPGTGFYNEQFF

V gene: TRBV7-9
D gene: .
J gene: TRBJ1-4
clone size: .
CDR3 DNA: TGTGCCAGCAGCTTGGGGAGTCCGGGCGGTGAAAAACTGTTTTTT
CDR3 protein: CASSLGSPGGEKLFF

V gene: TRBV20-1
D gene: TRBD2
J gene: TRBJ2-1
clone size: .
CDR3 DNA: TGCAGTGCTTCCACTCGGACTAGCGGGGGAAGCTCCTACAATGAGCAGTTCTTC
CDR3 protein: CSASTRTSGGSSYNEQFF

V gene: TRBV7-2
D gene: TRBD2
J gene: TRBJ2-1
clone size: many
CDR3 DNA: TGTGCCAGCAGCCCAAGACCCCTTAGCGGGAGTGTAATTTATGAGCAGTTCTTC
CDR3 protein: CASSPRPLSGSVIYEQFF

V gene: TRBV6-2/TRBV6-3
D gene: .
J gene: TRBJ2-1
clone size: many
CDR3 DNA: TGTGCCAGCAGTTATGGAGGAGGGCCCTTCGATGAGCAGTTCTTC
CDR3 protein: CASSYGGGPFDEQFF

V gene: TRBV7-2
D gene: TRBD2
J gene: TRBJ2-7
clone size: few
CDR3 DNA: TGTGCCAGCAGCCAACCGACTAGCGGGAGGGCATCCGAGCAGTACTTC
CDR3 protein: CASSQPTSGRASEQYF

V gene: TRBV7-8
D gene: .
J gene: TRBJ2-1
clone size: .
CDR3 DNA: TGTGCCAGCAGCTTCCAACGCCTAACTGGTAATGAGCAGTTCTTC
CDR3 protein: CASSFQRLTGNEQFF

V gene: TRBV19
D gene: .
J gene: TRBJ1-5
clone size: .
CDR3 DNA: TGTGCCAGTAGTATAGCTTCGAGAGGCAATCAGCCCCAGCATTTT
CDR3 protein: CASSIASRGNQPQHF

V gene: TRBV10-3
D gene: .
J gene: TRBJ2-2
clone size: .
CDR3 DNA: TGTGCCATCTCGACGGGAGTCCCCACCGGGGAGCTGTTTTTT
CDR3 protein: CAISTGVPTGELFF

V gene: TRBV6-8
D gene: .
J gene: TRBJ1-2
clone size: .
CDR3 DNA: TGTGCCAGCAGTTACTCTCCTCCGAGCTATGGCTACACCTTC
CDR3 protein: CASSYSPPSYGYTF

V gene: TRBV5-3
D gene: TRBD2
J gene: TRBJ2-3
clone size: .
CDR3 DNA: TGTGCCAGCGGGAGGCCCGGGGAAGATACGCAGTATTTT
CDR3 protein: CASGRPGEDTQYF

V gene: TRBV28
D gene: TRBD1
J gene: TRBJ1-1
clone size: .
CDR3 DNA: TGTGCCAGCAGTACCCTTAGACAGGGCGGGGAAGCTTTCTTT
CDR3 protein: CASSTLRQGGEAFF